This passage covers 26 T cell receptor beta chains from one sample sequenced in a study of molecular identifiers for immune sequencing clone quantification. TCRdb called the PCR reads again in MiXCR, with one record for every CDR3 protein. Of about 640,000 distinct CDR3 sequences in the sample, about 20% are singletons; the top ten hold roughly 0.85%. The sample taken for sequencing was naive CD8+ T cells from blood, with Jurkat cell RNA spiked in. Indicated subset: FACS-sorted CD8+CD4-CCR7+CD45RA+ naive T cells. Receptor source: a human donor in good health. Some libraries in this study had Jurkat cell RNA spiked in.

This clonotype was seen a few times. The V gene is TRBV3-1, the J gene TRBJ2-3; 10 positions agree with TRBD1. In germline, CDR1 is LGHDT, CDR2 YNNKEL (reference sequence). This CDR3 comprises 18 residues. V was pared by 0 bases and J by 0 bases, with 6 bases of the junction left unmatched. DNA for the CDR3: TGTGCCAGCAGCCAAGACCGCGGGACAGGGGACAGCACAGATACGCAGTATTTT. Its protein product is CASSQDRGTGDSTDTQYF.

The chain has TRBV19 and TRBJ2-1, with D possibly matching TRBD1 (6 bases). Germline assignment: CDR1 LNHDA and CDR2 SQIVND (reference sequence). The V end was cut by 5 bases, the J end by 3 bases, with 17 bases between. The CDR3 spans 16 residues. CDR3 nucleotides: TGTGCCAGTAGTCATTCGACAGGAATTGTCTACAATGAGCAGTTCTTC. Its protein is CASSHSTGIVYNEQFF. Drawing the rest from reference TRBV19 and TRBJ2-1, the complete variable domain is DGGITQSPKYLFRKEGQNVTLSCEQNLNHDAMYWYRQDPGQGLRLIYYSQIVNDFQKGDIAEGYSVSREKKESFPLTVTSAQKNPTAFYLCASSHSTGIVYNEQFFGPGTRLTVL.

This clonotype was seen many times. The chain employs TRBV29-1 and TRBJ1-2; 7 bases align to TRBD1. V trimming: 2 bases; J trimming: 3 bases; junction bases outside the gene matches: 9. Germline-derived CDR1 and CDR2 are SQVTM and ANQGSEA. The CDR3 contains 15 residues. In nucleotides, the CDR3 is TGCAGCGTTGAACCCCAGGGGGGGGAGTACTATGGCTACACCTTC. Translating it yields CSVEPQGGEYYGYTF.

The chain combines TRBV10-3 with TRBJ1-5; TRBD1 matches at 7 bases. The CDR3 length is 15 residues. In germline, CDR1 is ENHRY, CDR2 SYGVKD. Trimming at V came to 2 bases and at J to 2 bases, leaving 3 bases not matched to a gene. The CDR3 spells CAISEPGGGNQPQHF. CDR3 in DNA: TGTGCCATCAGTGAGCCAGGGGGTGGCAATCAGCCCCAGCATTTT.

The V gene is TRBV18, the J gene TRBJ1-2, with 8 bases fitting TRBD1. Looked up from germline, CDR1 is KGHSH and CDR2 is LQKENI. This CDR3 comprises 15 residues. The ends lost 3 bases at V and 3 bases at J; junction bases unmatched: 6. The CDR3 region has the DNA TGTGCCAGCTCACCGATGGACAGGGAGGACTATGGCTACACCTTC. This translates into CASSPMDREDYGYTF.

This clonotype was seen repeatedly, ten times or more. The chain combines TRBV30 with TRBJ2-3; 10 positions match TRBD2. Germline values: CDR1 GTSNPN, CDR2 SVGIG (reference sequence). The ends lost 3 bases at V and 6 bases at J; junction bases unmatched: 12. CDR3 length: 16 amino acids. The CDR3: CAWRSLSGGAFDTQYF. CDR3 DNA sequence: TGTGCCTGGAGATCCCTGAGCGGGGGGGCATTTGATACGCAGTATTTT.

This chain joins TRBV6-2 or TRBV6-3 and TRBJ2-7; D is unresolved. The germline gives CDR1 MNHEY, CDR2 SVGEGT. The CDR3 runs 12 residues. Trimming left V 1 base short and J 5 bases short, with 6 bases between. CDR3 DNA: TGTGCCAGCAGTTACTTGGGCCACGAGCAGTACTTC. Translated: CASSYLGHEQYF.

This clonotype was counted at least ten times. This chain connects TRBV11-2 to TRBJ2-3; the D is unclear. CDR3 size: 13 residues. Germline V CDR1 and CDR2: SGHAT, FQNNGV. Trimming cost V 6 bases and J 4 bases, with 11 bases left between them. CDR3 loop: CASRYSRPDTQYF. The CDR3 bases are TGTGCCAGCAGATACTCGCGCCCAGATACGCAGTATTTT.

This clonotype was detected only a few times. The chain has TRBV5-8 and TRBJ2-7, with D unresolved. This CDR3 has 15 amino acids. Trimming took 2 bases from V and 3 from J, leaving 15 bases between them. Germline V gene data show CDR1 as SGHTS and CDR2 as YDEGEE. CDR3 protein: CASSFVVADGYEQYF. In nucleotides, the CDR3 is TGTGCCAGCAGCTTTGTAGTCGCAGACGGCTACGAGCAGTACTTC. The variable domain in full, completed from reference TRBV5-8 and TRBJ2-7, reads EAGVTQSPTHLIKTRGQQATLRCSPISGHTSVYWYQQALGLGLQFLLWYDEGEERNRGNFPPRFSGRQFPNYSSELNVNALELEDSALYLCASSFVVADGYEQYFGPGTRLTVT.

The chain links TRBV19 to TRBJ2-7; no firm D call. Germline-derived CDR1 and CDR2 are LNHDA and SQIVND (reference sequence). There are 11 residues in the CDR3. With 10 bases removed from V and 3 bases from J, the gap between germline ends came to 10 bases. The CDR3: CATEFGYEQYF. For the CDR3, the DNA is TGTGCCACCGAGTTCGGCTACGAGCAGTACTTC.

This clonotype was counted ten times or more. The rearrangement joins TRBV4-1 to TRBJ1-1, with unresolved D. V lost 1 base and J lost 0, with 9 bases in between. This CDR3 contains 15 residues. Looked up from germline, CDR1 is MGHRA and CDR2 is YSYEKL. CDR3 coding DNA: TGCGCCAGCAGCCAAGGGCCAGCCCTGAACACTGAAGCTTTCTTT. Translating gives CASSQGPALNTEAFF.

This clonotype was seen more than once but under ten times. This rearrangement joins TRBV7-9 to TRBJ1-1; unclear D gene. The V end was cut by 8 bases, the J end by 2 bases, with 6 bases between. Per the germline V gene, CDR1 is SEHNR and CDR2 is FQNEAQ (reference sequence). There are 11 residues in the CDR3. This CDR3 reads CASAENTEAFF. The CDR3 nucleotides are TGTGCCAGCGCAGAAAACACTGAAGCTTTCTTT.

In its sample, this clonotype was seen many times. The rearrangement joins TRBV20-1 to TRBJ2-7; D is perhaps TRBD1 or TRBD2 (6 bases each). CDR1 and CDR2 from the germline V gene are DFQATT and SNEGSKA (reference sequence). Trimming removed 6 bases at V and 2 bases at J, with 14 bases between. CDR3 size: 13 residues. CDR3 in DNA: TGCAGTGCAGAGGGGGGTTTGGCCTACGAGCAGTACTTC. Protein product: CSAEGGLAYEQYF.

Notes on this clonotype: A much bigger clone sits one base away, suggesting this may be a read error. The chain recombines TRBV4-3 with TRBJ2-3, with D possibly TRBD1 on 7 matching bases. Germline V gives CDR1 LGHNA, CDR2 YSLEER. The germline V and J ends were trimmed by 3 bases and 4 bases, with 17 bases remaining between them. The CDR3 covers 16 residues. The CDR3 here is CASSQDRRRVADTQYF. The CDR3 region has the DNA TGCGCCAGCAGCCAGGACAGGAGGAGGGTTGCAGATACGCAGTATTTT.

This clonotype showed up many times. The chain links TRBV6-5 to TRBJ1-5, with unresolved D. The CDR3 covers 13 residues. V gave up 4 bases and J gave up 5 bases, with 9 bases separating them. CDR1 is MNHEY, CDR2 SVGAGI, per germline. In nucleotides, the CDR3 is TGTGCCAGCAGTTTATCAATGTATCAGCCCCAGCATTTT. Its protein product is CASSLSMYQPQHF.

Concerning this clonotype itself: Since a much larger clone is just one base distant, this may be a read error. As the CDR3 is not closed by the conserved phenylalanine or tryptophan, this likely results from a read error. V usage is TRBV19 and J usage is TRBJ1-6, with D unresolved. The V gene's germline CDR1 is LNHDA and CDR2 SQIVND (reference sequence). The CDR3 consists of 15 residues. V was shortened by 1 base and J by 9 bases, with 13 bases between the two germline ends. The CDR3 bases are TGTGCCAGTAGTATAGGTGCCGTGGTTGGTTCACCCCTCCACCTT. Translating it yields CASSIGAVVGSPLHL.

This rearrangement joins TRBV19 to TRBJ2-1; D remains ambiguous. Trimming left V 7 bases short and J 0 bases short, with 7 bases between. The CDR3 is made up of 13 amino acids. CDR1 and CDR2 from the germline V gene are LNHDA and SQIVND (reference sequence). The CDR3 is CASMGSSYNEQFF. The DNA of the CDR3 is TGTGCCAGTATGGGTAGCTCCTACAATGAGCAGTTCTTC.

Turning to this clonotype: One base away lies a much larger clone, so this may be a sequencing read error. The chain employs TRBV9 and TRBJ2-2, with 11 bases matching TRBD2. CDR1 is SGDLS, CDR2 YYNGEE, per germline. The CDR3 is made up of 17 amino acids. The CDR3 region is CASNPGTSGPNAGELFF. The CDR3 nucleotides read TGTGCCAGCAATCCGGGGACTAGCGGACCGAACGCCGGGGAGCTGTTTTTT.

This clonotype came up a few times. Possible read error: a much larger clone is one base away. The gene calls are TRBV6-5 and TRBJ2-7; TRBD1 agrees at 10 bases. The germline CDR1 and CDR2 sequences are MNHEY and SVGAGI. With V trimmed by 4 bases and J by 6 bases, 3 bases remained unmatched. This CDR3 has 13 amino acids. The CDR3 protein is CASSCGTGVEQYF. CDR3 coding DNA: TGTGCCAGCAGTTGCGGGACAGGGGTCGAGCAGTACTTC.

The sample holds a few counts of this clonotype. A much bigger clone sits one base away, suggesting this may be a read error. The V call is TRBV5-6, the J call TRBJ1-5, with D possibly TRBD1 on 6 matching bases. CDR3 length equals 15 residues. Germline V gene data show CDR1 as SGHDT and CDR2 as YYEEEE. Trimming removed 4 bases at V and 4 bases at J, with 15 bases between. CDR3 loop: CASSPDGGRNQPQHF. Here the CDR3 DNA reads TGTGCCAGCAGCCCCGACGGGGGGCGGAATCAGCCCCAGCATTTT. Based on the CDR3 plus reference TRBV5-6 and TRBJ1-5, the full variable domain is DAGVTQSPTHLIKTRGQQVTLRCSPKSGHDTVSWYQQALGQGPQFIFQYYEEEERQRGNFPDRFSGHQFPNYSSELNVNALLLGDSALYLCASSPDGGRNQPQHFGDGTRLSIL.

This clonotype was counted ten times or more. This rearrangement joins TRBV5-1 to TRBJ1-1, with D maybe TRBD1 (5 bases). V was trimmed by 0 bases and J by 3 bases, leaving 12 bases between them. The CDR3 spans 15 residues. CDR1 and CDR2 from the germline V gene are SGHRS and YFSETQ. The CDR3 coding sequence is TGCGCCAGCAGCTTGGCCGCAGGGCGGGACACTGAAGCTTTCTTT. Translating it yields CASSLAAGRDTEAFF.

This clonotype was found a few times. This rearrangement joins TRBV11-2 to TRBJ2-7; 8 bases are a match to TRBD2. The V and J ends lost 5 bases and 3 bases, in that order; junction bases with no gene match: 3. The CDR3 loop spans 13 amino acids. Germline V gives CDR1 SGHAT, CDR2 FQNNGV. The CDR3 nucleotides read TGTGCCAGCAGCCGCCGGGGGGGCTACGAGCAGTACTTC. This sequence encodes CASSRRGGYEQYF. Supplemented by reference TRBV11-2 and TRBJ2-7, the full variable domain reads EAGVAQSPRYKIIEKRQSVAFWCNPISGHATLYWYQQILGQGPKLLIQFQNNGVVDDSQLPKDRFSAERLKGVDSTLKIQPAKLEDSAVYLCASSRRGGYEQYFGPGTRLTVT.

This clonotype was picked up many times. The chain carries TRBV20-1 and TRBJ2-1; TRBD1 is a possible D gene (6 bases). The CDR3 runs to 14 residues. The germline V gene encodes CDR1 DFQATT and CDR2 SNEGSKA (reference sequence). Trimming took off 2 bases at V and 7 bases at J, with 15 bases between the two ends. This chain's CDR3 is CSARSDSSYNEQFF. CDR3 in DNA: TGCAGTGCTAGATCGGACAGCAGTTATAATGAGCAGTTCTTC.

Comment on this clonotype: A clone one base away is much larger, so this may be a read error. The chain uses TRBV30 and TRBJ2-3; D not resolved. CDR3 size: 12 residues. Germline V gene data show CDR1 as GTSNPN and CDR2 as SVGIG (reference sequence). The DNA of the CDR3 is TGTGCCTGGAGTATAACCACAGATACGCGGTATTTT. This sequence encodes CAWSITTDTRYF.

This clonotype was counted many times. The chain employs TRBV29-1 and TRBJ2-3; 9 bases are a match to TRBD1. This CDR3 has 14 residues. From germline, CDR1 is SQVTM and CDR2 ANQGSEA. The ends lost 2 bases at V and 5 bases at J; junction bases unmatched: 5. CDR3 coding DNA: TGCAGCGTTGAAACAGGGGGCTCAGGAGATACGCAGTATTTT. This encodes CSVETGGSGDTQYF.

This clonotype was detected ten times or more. The CDR3 sequence is CASSLTGMVAEAFF. The CDR3 nucleotides read TGCGCCAGCAGCCTGACAGGGATGGTCGCTGAAGCTTTCTTT. The chain combines TRBV5-1 with TRBJ1-1; 7 positions agree with TRBD1. Looked up from germline, CDR1 is SGHRS and CDR2 is YFSETQ. The ends lost 4 bases at V and 6 bases at J; junction bases unmatched: 9. The CDR3 is 14 amino acids.